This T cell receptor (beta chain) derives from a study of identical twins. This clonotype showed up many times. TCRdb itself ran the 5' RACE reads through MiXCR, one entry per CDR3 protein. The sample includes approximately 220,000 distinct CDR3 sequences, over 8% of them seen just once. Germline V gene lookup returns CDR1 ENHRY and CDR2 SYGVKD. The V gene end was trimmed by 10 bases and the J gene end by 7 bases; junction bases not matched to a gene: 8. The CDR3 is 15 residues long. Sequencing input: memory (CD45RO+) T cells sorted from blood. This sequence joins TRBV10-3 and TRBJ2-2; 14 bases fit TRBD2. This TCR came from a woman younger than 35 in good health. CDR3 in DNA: TGTGCCACCCGACTAGCGGGAGGGTCGAGCGGGGAGCTGTTTTTT. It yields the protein CATRLAGGSSGELFF.